This TCR beta chain was captured by sequencing in a study of regulatory T cells in long-lasting Graves disease. Regarding the study as a whole: New patients shared 950 to 1,000 public clonotypes, fewer than the approximately 2,500 shared by persistent patients. Preferential use of TRBV28, TRBJ1-2 and TRBJ2-5 was seen in persistent disease.

The time point here: persistent/refractory GD, antithyroid drugs over 5 years with positive TRAb. TCR sequences were obtained from RNA taken from PBMCs. Graves' disease diagnoses followed American Thyroid Association guidelines. The germline V gene has CDR1 MNHEY and CDR2 SVGAGI. Trimming cost V 0 bases and J 3 bases, with 11 bases left between them. The CDR3 length is 15 residues. To make TCR beta libraries, researchers used iRepertoire HTBI primers and Arm-PCR of CDR3 regions. TCRdb recomputed calls from the multiplex PCR reads with MiXCR, one row per CDR3 protein. Here the sample spans under 350,000 distinct CDR3 sequences, 22% being singletons. A note on this clonotype: Antigen unknown.

The clonotype was recovered from a female donor with Graves disease. Sequenced here: peripheral blood mononuclear cells (PBMCs), sampled when the disease was refractory, from a patient treated with antithyroid drugs. The chain is built from TRBV6-5 and TRBJ2-5; D not resolved. CDR3 in DNA: TGTGCCAGCAGTTACTCGAGTCGTCAGGAAGAGACCCAGTACTTC. Its translation: CASSYSSRQEETQYF.